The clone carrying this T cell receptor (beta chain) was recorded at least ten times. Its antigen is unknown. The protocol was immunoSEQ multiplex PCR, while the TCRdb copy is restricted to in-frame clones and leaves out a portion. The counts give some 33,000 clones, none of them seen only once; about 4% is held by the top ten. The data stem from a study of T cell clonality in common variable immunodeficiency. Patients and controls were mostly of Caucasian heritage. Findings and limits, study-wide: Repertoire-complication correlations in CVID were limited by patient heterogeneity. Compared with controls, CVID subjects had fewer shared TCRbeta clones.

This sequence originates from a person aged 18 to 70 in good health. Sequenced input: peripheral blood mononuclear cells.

Here the CDR3 reads CSARPRAGNYGYTF. The sequenced part of the CDR3 DNA is TGCAGTGCTAGACCTCGGGCGGGTAACTATGGC. This rearrangement joins TRBV20-1 to TRBJ1-2; D not resolved. The CDR3 extends 3 residues past the end of the read, so its final part is completed from the germline J gene. The CDR3 spans 14 residues. Trimming removed 2 bases at V and 1 base at J, with 11 bases between. Germline V gives CDR1 DFQATT, CDR2 SNEGSKA (reference sequence).